This entry features one T cell receptor beta chain sequence. Antigen specificity is unknown. For TCR beta, libraries came from iRepertoire HTBI primers and Arm-PCR of CDR3 regions. Methods used by the authors: Analysis of the samples identified approximately 63 TRBV and around 13 TRBJ segments. Each CDR3 protein gets one entry after TCRdb re-called the multiplex PCR reads with MiXCR. The V and J calls reflect TCRdb's pipeline rather than the authors' work. The sample consists of around 400,000 distinct CDR3 sequences, about 16% of them appearing once. This specimen belongs to a study of regulatory T cells in long-lasting Graves disease. Study outcomes and limitations: TCR diversity was lower in persistent than newly diagnosed Graves' disease. Persistent disease showed a preference for TRBV28, TRBJ1-2 and TRBJ2-5. Exclusively peripheral blood, rather than thyroid tissue, was studied.

Noted time point: newly diagnosed GD, antithyroid drugs for less than 3 months. The TCR library was made from RNA extracted from PBMCs. The CDR3 has 15 residues. The ends lost 4 bases at V and 4 bases at J; junction bases unmatched: 4. Looked up from germline, CDR1 is LGHDT and CDR2 is YNNKEL (reference sequence). The receptor comes from a female donor with Graves disease. The chain joins TRBV3-1 to TRBJ1-4; 9 bases map to TRBD1. The sample here was peripheral blood mononuclear cells (PBMCs), taken at new diagnosis, from a patient treated with antithyroid drugs. Written as DNA, the CDR3 is TGTGCCAGCAGCCCGGGACAGGGAGGTAATGAAAAACTGTTTTTT. The encoded protein is CASSPGQGGNEKLFF.